A selection of T cell receptor beta chains follows, all from one sample in a study of CD8 T cells in ankylosing spondylitis. TCRdb redid the calling of the 5' RACE reads with MiXCR, one entry per CDR3 protein. Among fewer than 250,000 distinct CDR3 sequences listed, about 17% were seen once. Sequencing was done on a sample of blood, either unsorted or a sorted T cell fraction (not recorded which). All receptors come from a male donor with ankylosing spondylitis. Each CDR3 is given with its conserved first and last residue. A D gene is named only where the DNA matches it firmly. Only some rows state a clone size, as once, few, many or a class for expanded clones.

j_call | v_call | d_call | cdr3_length | clone_size | cdr3_aa | cdr3_nt
TRBJ2-7 | TRBV27 | - | 11 | - | CASSTGVEQYF | TGTGCCAGCAGCACCGGGGTGGAGCAGTACTTC
TRBJ2-7 | TRBV7-8 | - | 13 | - | CASSLGTLYEQYF | TGTGCCAGCAGCTTAGGGACACTCTACGAGCAGTACTTC
TRBJ2-3 | TRBV5-1 | TRBD1 | 15 | - | CASSVDRGLMDTQYF | TGCGCCAGCAGCGTAGACAGGGGGCTAATGGATACGCAGTATTTT
TRBJ2-1 | TRBV6-5 | TRBD1 | 13 | - | CASSYANRGEQFF | TGTGCCAGCAGTTACGCGAACAGGGGCGAGCAGTTCTTC
TRBJ1-5 | TRBV5-1 | - | 15 | few | CASSPVPGEDQPQHF | TGCGCCAGCAGCCCCGTACCAGGCGAGGATCAGCCCCAGCATTTT
TRBJ2-1 | TRBV7-9 | TRBD1 | 15 | few | CASSPRDRDYNEQFF | TGTGCCAGCAGCCCCCGGGACAGGGACTACAATGAGCAGTTCTTC
TRBJ2-4 | TRBV3-1 | TRBD2 | 17 | - | CASSQDKDLAGDNVQYF | TGTGCCAGCAGCCAAGATAAGGACCTAGCGGGAGATAACGTTCAGTACTTC
TRBJ1-5 | TRBV12-3/TRBV12-4 | - | 16 | few | CASSLRGDGGRRPQHF | TGTGCCAGCAGTTTAAGAGGGGACGGGGGGCGTCGACCCCAGCATTTT
TRBJ2-1 | TRBV12-5 | - | 13 | - | CASGLVLSGEQFF | TGTGCTAGTGGTTTGGTACTAAGCGGGGAGCAGTTCTTC
TRBJ2-2 | TRBV3-1 | - | 13 | few | CASSPLEAGELFF | TGTGCCAGCAGTCCACTAGAGGCCGGGGAGCTGTTTTTT
TRBJ2-7 | TRBV11-1 | TRBD1 | 19 | - | CASSSSGTGIQWSSYEQYF | TGTGCCAGCAGCTCCTCCGGGACAGGGATCCAGTGGAGCTCCTACGAGCAGTACTTC
TRBJ1-1 | TRBV7-9 | - | 13 | - | CATRRGGNTEAFF | TGTGCCACCCGACGGGGCGGGAACACTGAAGCTTTCTTT
TRBJ2-1 | TRBV20-1 | - | 15 | few | CSGGLEAGPYNEQFF | TGCAGTGGGGGGCTTGAGGCGGGACCCTACAATGAGCAGTTCTTC
TRBJ2-2 | TRBV20-1 | - | 14 | - | CSADPGGTGELFFF | -
TRBJ2-1 | TRBV24-1 | - | 14 | - | CATRDRGDTNEQFF | TGTGCCACCAGGGACCGAGGGGACACCAATGAGCAGTTCTTC
TRBJ2-7 | TRBV30 | - | 14 | - | CAWSVQGFPYEQYF | TGTGCCTGGAGTGTACAGGGTTTTCCCTACGAGCAGTACTTC
TRBJ2-1 | TRBV10-3 | TRBD2 | 13 | few | CAISESPAGVQFF | TGTGCCATCAGTGAGTCCCCAGCGGGGGTGCAGTTCTTC
TRBJ2-5 | TRBV4-2 | TRBD2 | 16 | - | CASSQDGGLAAQTQYF | TGTGCCAGCAGCCAAGATGGGGGACTAGCGGCCCAGACCCAGTACTTC
TRBJ1-5 | TRBV2 | TRBD1 | 13 | few | CASSETGNQPQHF | TGTGCCAGCAGTGAGACAGGGAATCAGCCCCAGCATTTT
TRBJ1-2 | TRBV6-2/TRBV6-3 | - | 13 | - | CASSYERDYGYTF | TGTGCCAGCAGTTACGAAAGGGACTATGGCTACACCTTC
TRBJ2-1 | TRBV12-3/TRBV12-4 | - | 12 | many | CASTGMGNEQFF | TGTGCCAGCACAGGGATGGGGAATGAGCAGTTCTTC
TRBJ2-2 | TRBV15 | - | 15 | few | CATSRDQGPHGELFF | TGTGCCACCAGCAGAGATCAGGGGCCCCACGGGGAGCTGTTTTTT